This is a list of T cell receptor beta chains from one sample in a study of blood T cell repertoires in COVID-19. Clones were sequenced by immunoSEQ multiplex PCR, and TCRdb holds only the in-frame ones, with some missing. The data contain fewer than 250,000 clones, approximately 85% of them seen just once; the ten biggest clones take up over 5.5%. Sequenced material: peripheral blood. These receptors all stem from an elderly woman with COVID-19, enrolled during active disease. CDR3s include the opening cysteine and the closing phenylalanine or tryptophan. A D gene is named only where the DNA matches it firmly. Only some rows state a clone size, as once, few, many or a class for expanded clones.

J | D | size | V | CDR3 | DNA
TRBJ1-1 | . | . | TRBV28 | CASSAPEGGVSLEAFF | TGTGCCAGCAGTGCCCCCGAGGGCGGGGTGTCCCTTGAAGCTTTCTTT
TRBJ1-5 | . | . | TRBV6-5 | CASSSVQPQHF | TGTGCCAGCAGTTCTGTGCAGCCCCAGCATTTT
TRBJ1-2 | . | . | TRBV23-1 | CASSHGATWGHRYTF | TGCGCCAGCAGTCATGGTGCGACTTGGGGACATCGCTACACCTTC
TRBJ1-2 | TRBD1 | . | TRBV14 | CASSQGTGGLGYGYTF | TGTGCCAGCAGCCAAGGGACAGGGGGCTTAGGCTATGGCTACACCTTC
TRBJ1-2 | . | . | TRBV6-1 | CASSEQSNYGYTF | TGTGCCAGCAGTGAACAGTCTAACTATGGCTACACCTTC
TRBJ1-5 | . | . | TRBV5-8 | CASSLGQPNQPQHF | TGTGCCAGCAGCTTGGGACAGCCCAATCAGCCCCAGCATTTT
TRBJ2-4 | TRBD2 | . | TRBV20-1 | CSASAAGRDKNIQYF | TGCAGTGCTAGTGCGGCGGGGAGGGACAAAAACATTCAGTACTTC
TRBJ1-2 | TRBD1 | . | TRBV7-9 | CASSLVRQGVPLYGYTF | TGTGCCAGCAGCTTAGTAAGACAGGGCGTCCCCCTTTATGGCTACACCTTC
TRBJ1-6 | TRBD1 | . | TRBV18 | CASSPPGTANNSPLHF | TGTGCCAGCTCACCCCCCGGGACAGCGAATAATTCACCCCTCCACTTT
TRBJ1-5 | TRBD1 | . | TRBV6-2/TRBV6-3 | CASSYETGGNQPQHF | TGTGCCAGCAGTTACGAGACAGGGGGCAATCAGCCCCAGCATTTT
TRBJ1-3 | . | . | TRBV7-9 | CASSLGGLSSGNTIYF | TGTGCCAGCAGCTTAGGGGGGCTGAGCTCTGGAAACACCATATATTTT
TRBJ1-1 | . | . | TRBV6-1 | CASSEQGGVNTEAFF | TGTGCCAGCAGTGAACAGGGCGGGGTGAACACTGAAGCTTTCTTT
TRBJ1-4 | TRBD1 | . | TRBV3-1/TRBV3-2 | CASSPTGKTEKLFF | TGTGCCAGCAGCCCGACAGGGAAAACTGAAAAACTGTTTTTT
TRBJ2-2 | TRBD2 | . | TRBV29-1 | CSARAGPNTGELFF | TGCAGCGCCAGAGCGGGGCCTAACACCGGGGAGCTGTTTTTT
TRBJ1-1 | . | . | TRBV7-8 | CASSRGTEAFF | TGTGCCAGCAGCCGCGGGACAGAAGCTTTCTTT
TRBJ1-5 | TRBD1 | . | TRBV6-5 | CASRTGGQPQHF | TGTGCCAGCAGAACAGGGGGCCAGCCCCAGCATTTT
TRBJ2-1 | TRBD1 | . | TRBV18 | CASSGRGQGSYEQFF | TGTGCCAGCTCCGGCCGTGGACAGGGCTCTTATGAGCAGTTCTTC
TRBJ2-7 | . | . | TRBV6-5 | CASGASSYEQYF | TGTGCCAGCGGGGCTAGCTCCTACGAGCAGTACTTC
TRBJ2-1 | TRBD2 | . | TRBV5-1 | CASRTGTSGVHEQFF | TGCGCCAGCAGGACCGGGACTAGCGGGGTCCATGAGCAGTTCTTC
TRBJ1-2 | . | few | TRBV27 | CASSPYTGTKAYGYTF | TGTGCCAGCAGTCCGTACACCGGGACAAAGGCCTATGGCTACACCTTC
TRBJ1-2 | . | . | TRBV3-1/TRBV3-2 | CASSPPGGNYGYTF | TGTGCCAGCAGCCCGCCTGGAGGGAACTATGGCTACACCTTC
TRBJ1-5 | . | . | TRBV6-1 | CASSGRRTGGYSNQPQHF | TGTGCCAGCAGTGGGCGGAGGACCGGTGGGTATAGCAATCAGCCCCAGCATTTT
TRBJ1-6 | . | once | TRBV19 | CASSLNRALSPLHF | TGTGCCAGTAGTCTAAACAGGGCGTTGTCACCCCTCCACTTT
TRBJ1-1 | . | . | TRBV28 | CASSLMSARPDEAFF | TGTGCCAGCAGTTTGATGAGCGCCCGTCCCGATGAAGCTTTCTTT
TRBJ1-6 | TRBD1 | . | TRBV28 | CASSIRDRILLALHF | TGTGCCAGCAGTATACGGGACAGAATCCTTTTGGCCCTCCACTTT
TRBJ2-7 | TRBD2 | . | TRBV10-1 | CASSEVLAVDTYEQYF | TGCGCCAGCAGTGAAGTCCTAGCGGTTGATACCTACGAGCAGTACTTC
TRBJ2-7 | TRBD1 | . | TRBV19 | CASSRDRGYEQYF | TGTGCCAGTAGCCGGGACAGGGGATATGAGCAGTACTTC
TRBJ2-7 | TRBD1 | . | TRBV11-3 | CASSPGTGKNEQYF | TGTGCCAGCAGCCCGGGGACAGGGAAGAACGAGCAGTACTTC
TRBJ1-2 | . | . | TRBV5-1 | CASSSQPRGISSNYGYTF | TGCGCCAGCAGCTCGCAACCCCGGGGGATTTCCTCTAACTATGGCTACACCTTC
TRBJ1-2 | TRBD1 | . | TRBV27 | CASSLRDRGHFYGYTF | TGTGCCAGCAGTTTAAGGGACAGGGGCCACTTCTATGGCTACACCTTC
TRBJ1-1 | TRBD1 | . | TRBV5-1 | CASSLVAPGTGDTEAFF | TGCGCCAGCAGCTTGGTTGCCCCCGGGACAGGGGACACTGAAGCTTTCTTT
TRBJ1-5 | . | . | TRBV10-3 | CAISESSDQPQHF | TGTGCCATCAGTGAGTCGAGCGATCAGCCCCAGCATTTT
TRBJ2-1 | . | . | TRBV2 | CASGLARVFLNEQFF | TGTGCCAGCGGGTTGGCCAGGGTATTCTTGAATGAGCAGTTCTTC
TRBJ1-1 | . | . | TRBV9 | CASSVATANTEAFF | TGTGCCAGCAGCGTAGCTACCGCGAACACTGAAGCTTTCTTT
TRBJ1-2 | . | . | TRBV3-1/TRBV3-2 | CASSQGGAGLRGYTF | TGTGCCAGCAGCCAAGGCGGGGCTGGCCTTCGCGGCTACACCTTC
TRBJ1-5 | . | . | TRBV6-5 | CASRREPGGNQPQHF | TGTGCCAGCAGGAGGGAACCTGGAGGCAATCAGCCCCAGCATTTT
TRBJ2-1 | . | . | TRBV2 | CASSEVLVGNNEQFF | TGTGCCAGCAGTGAGGTACTAGTGGGCAACAATGAGCAGTTCTTC
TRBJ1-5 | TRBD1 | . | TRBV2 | CASSRGTGGIGNQPQHF | TGTGCCAGCTCGAGGGGGACAGGGGGCATAGGCAATCAGCCCCAGCATTTT
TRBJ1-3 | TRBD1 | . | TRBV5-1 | CASSLAPPGQGSNTIYF | TGCGCCAGCAGCTTGGCACCCCCGGGACAGGGGTCAAACACCATATATTTT
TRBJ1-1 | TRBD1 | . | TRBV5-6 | CASSWPTGDTEAFF | TGTGCCAGCAGCTGGCCGACAGGGGACACTGAAGCTTTCTTT
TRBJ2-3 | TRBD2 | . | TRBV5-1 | CASSPGLAGPDTQYF | TGCGCCAGCAGCCCGGGACTAGCGGGACCAGATACGCAGTATTTT
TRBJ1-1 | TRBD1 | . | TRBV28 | CASSQNRGAITEAFF | TGTGCCAGCAGTCAGAACAGGGGGGCCATCACTGAAGCTTTCTTT
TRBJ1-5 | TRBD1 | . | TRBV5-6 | CASSALGQGAQPQHF | TGTGCCAGCAGCGCTTTGGGCCAGGGGGCCCAGCCCCAGCATTTT
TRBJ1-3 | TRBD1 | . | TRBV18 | CASSPSGQGGSGNTIYF | TGTGCCAGCTCACCGTCCGGACAGGGAGGCTCTGGAAACACCATATATTTT
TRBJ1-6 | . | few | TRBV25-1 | CASSVGIFTPLHF | TGTGCCAGCAGTGTGGGCATTTTTACACCCCTCCACTTT
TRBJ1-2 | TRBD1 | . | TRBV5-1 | CASSQGQAGGGYTF | TGCGCCAGCAGCCAGGGACAGGCCGGGGGTGGCTACACCTTC
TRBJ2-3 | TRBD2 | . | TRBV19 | CASRQERGKRTDTQYF | TGTGCCAGTAGACAAGAGCGGGGGAAACGCACAGATACGCAGTATTTT
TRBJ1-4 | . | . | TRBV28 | CASSLGKQGVGEKLFF | TGTGCCAGCAGTTTAGGGAAACAGGGTGTGGGTGAAAAACTGTTTTTT
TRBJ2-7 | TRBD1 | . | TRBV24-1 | CATSDPGQGKQYF | TGTGCCACCAGTGACCCTGGACAGGGGAAGCAGTACTTC
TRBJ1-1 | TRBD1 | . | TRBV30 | CAWKGQGATEAFF | TGTGCCTGGAAGGGACAGGGAGCCACTGAAGCTTTCTTT
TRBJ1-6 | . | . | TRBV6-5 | CASSTPRGQGSPLHF | TGTGCCAGCAGTACGCCGAGGGGACAAGGCTCACCCCTCCACTTT
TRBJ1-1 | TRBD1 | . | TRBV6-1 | CASSHPGGGNTEAFF | TGTGCCAGCAGCCACCCAGGGGGTGGGAACACTGAAGCTTTCTTT
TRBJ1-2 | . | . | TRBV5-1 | CASSLEPTYRDLNYGYTF | TGCGCCAGCAGCTTGGAACCTACCTACAGAGATCTCAACTATGGCTACACCTTC
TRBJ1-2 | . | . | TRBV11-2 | CASSLSQSYGYTF | TGTGCCAGCAGCTTATCACAGTCGTATGGCTACACCTTC
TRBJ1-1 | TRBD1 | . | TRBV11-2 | CASSWTGGNTEAFF | TGTGCCAGCAGTTGGACAGGGGGGAACACTGAAGCTTTCTTT
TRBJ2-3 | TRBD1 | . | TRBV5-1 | CASSLNQGADTQYF | TGCGCCAGCAGCTTGAACCAGGGGGCAGATACGCAGTATTTT
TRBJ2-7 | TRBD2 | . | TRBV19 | CASSPDGDSGGRILRGQYF | TGTGCCAGTAGTCCCGATGGGGATAGCGGGGGCCGGATCCTACGAGGGCAGTACTTC
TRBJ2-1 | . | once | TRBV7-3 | CASSPGGTYNEQFF | TGTGCCAGCAGCCCTGGAGGGACTTACAATGAGCAGTTCTTC
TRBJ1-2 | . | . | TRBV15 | CATSRDGRGLNYGYTF | TGTGCCACCAGCAGAGATGGCAGGGGCTTGAACTATGGCTACACCTTC